This T cell receptor (beta chain) appears in the sequencing data of a study of cytomegalovirus exposure and HLA in healthy donors. Here immunoSEQ multiplex PCR was the method, and the copy in TCRdb shows in-frame clones only, minus some. This table holds approximately 200,000 clones, around 80% found once. This CDR3 comprises 14 residues. The junction had 6 bases not matched to a gene; V was cut back by 3 bases and J by 6 bases. Looked up from germline, CDR1 is SGDLS and CDR2 is YYNGEE. The chain uses TRBV9 and TRBJ2-7; 10 nucleotides match TRBD1. Sequenced sample: PBMCs. This receptor was obtained from a woman in her twenties or thirties in good health and CMV-seropositive. The CDR3 loop is CASSGQGQGSEQYF. For the CDR3, the DNA is TGTGCCAGCAGCGGCCAGGGACAGGGGTCCGAGCAGTACTTC.